The 13 T cell receptor beta chains reported below all come from one sample, sequenced in a study of shared T cell receptors in the human thymus. The method was immunoSEQ multiplex PCR; TCRdb's version includes in-frame clones alone and lacks a portion of them. In the table there are tens of thousands of clones, about 95% of which are singletons. Source material: thymocytes. The receptors originated from a human donor.

The V gene is TRBV7-9, the J gene TRBJ2-3; 8 bases line up with TRBD2. This CDR3 has 16 residues. Germline CDR1 reads SEHNR; CDR2 reads FQNEAQ (reference sequence). Unmatched junction bases numbered 5, after V lost 1 base and J lost 2 bases. The CDR3 DNA is TGTGCCAGCAGCTTAGGGGTAGCGGGGTACACAGATACGCAGTATTTT. The encoded protein is CASSLGVAGYTDTQYF.

The rearrangement joins TRBV25-1 to TRBJ1-4; TRBD1 matches at 7 bases. The trim removed 3 bases at V and 4 bases at J, leaving 11 bases unmatched. The CDR3 is 17 amino acids. Germline V gene data show CDR1 as MGHDK and CDR2 as SYGVNS. The CDR3 protein is CASSEGTAEYSNEKLFF. The CDR3 DNA sequence: TGTGCCAGCAGTGAGGGGACAGCAGAGTATAGTAATGAAAAACTGTTTTTT.

The chain recombines TRBV4-3 with TRBJ2-5, with D possibly matching TRBD2 (5 bases). The CDR3 has 16 residues. CDR1 LGHNA and CDR2 YSLEER come from the germline V gene. Trimming pared 1 base from V and 5 bases from J, leaving 17 bases between. CDR3 in DNA: TGCGCCAGCAGCCAAGCTCTTCGAGGGATCAGGGAGACCCAGTACTTC. Amino acid sequence: CASSQALRGIRETQYF.

V gene TRBV4-3 combines with J gene TRBJ2-5; TRBD1 or TRBD2 may be the D gene (5 bases each). This CDR3 has 14 residues. V lost 0 bases, J lost 10 bases, and 15 bases lay in between. In germline, CDR1 is LGHNA, CDR2 YSLEER. CDR3 sequence: CASSQESYFGGQYF. The CDR3 DNA reads as TGCGCCAGCAGCCAAGAGTCTTACTTTGGGGGCCAGTACTTC.

The rearrangement uses TRBV4-1 and TRBJ2-7; D is unclear. CDR1 is MGHRA, CDR2 YSYEKL, per germline. This CDR3 is built from 14 residues. Trimming stripped 1 base from V and 5 bases from J, with 12 bases between. The CDR3 sequence is CASSQATVRNEQYF. The CDR3 DNA reads as TGCGCCAGCAGCCAAGCGACCGTCCGAAACGAGCAGTACTTC.

This clone was detected only a few times. The J gene is TRBJ2-7, the V gene TRBV2; the D gene is possibly TRBD1 (5 bases). V lost 2 bases and J lost 2, with 13 bases in between. Germline-derived CDR1 and CDR2 are SNHLY and FYNNEI. CDR3 size: 15 residues. The CDR3 DNA follows: TGTGCCAGCAGTGAAAGACTCTCGACAGCCTACGAGCAGTACTTC. Amino acids: CASSERLSTAYEQYF.

This rearrangement joins TRBV2 to TRBJ2-7, with D unresolved. This CDR3 contains 14 residues. Germline CDR1 reads SNHLY; CDR2 reads FYNNEI. V lost 3 bases and J 9 bases, leaving 18 bases between the germline ends. CDR3 DNA sequence: TGTGCCAGCAGTGATCGGACCGGGCATAATGGGCAGTACTTC. This codes for CASSDRTGHNGQYF.

The chain has TRBV7-6 and TRBJ1-5, with 11 nucleotides matching TRBD1. This CDR3 region has 20 residues. V was clipped by 1 base and J by 6 bases; unmatched bases: 17. Germline assignment: CDR1 SGHVS and CDR2 FNYEAQ. CDR3 amino acids: CASSLEGTGGRIGAGQPQHF. CDR3 in DNA: TGTGCCAGCAGCTTAGAAGGGACAGGGGGAAGAATAGGAGCAGGTCAGCCCCAGCATTTT.

The chain combines TRBV6-5 with TRBJ1-1; D possibly corresponds to TRBD1 (5 bases). Trimming cost V 5 bases and J 2 bases, with 9 bases left between them. This CDR3 is built from 13 residues. Germline CDR1 reads MNHEY; CDR2 reads SVGAGI. In nucleotides, the CDR3 is TGTGCCAGCAGTCGCCAGGGCAACACTGAAGCTTTCTTT. It translates to CASSRQGNTEAFF.

The genes are TRBV27 and TRBJ1-5; 9 nucleotides align to TRBD1. J was trimmed by 7 bases and V by 6 bases; bases with no gene match: 4. In germline, CDR1 is MNHEY, CDR2 SMNVEV (reference sequence). The CDR3 is 13 amino acids. For the CDR3, the DNA is TGTGCCAGCAGACCGGGACAGGGACAGCCCCAGCATTTT. Amino acid sequence: CASRPGQGQPQHF.

The J gene is TRBJ1-2, the V gene TRBV28, with 7 bases that match TRBD1. The CDR3 runs 13 residues. V lost 6 bases and J lost 2; bases outside the gene matches: 3. Looked up from germline, CDR1 is MDHEN and CDR2 is SYDVKM. The CDR3 loop reads CASSQTGNYGYTF. CDR3 in DNA: TGTGCCAGCAGCCAGACAGGGAACTATGGCTACACCTTC.

This clone showed up just a few times. V usage is TRBV10-3 and J usage is TRBJ1-2, with 12 bases lining up with TRBD1. Germline assignment: CDR1 ENHRY and CDR2 SYGVKD. The CDR3 spans 11 residues. Unmatched junction bases numbered 5, after V lost 11 bases and J lost 10 bases. This CDR3 reads CASGQGADYTF. CDR3 DNA: TGTGCCTCGGGACAGGGGGCAGACTACACCTTC.

The rearrangement joins TRBV5-8 to TRBJ2-7; unclear D gene. The V end was cut by 6 bases, the J end by 2 bases, with 9 bases between. Germline-derived CDR1 and CDR2 are SGHTS and YDEGEE. The CDR3 contains 12 residues. CDR3 sequence reads: CASKSSPYEQYF. CDR3 nucleotide sequence: TGTGCCAGCAAGTCATCCCCCTACGAGCAGTACTTC.